This T cell receptor beta chain emerged from a study of T cell changes during pregnancy in multiple sclerosis. Profiling relied on immunoSEQ multiplex PCR, and the TCRdb table lists in-frame clones only, not all of them. Seen here are tens of thousands of clones, almost 90% observed once, and the top ten hold 1.4% to 1.5%. The CDR3 totals 14 residues. In germline, CDR1 is SQVTM, CDR2 ANQGSEA. The germline V and J ends were trimmed by 4 bases and 6 bases, with 19 bases remaining between them. The genes are TRBV29-1 and TRBJ2-7, with D perhaps matching TRBD1 (8 bases). The TCR originated in a female donor in good health, enrolled as a control in a pregnancy study. Sequencing was performed on peripheral blood, taken in the first trimester of pregnancy. This CDR3 reads CSVVGGQGASEQYF. In DNA form, the CDR3 reads TGCAGCGTTGTGGGAGGGCAGGGGGCCTCCGAGCAGTACTTC.